The sequence of this TCR beta chain was determined in a study of cytomegalovirus exposure and HLA in healthy donors. Study-wide results and limits: Earlier findings revealed that most TCR beta V segments proved productive either about 90% or about 30% of the time.

PCR primers comprised 60 Vbeta and 13 Jbeta primers. TCRdb's table, derived via immunoSEQ multiplex PCR, lists solely in-frame clones and lacks some. Found here are more than 90,000 clones, about four fifths of them singletons; the top ten hold about 4%. From germline, CDR1 is SGHRS and CDR2 YFSETQ. The V and J ends lost 4 bases and 0 bases respectively, with 8 bases between them. This CDR3 contains 14 residues. The sample holds one count of this clone. What it binds is not known. The clonotype originates from a woman aged 40 to 49 in good health and CMV-seropositive. Sequencing was performed on PBMCs. The chain carries TRBV5-1 and TRBJ1-3, with unresolved D. CDR3: CASSLSYSGNTIYF. The CDR3 DNA is TGCGCCAGCAGCCTATCATACTCTGGAAACACCATATATTTT.